This TCR beta chain was recovered during a study of Graves' ophthalmopathy and Graves' hyperthyroidism. Findings and limits, study-wide: Most expanded clonotypes from thyroid (those above 0.001 frequency) were also found in blood. Sensitivity reached roughly 70% and specificity around 72% when the model predicted ophthalmopathy progression.

Amplified TCR beta CDR3 regions were obtained using RNA transcripts as template. HTBI primers were used in a first-round RT-PCR, which preceded a second-round multiplex PCR. TCRdb called the multiplex PCR reads again in MiXCR, with one record for every CDR3 protein. Among about 740,000 distinct CDR3 sequences listed, roughly 41% were seen once. This clonotype was seen at least ten times. What it binds is unknown. Moderate-to-severe activity, CAS ≥3, NOSPECS ≥4 and a duration under 3 months were seen in donors with ophthalmopathy. Other autoimmune diseases, uncontrolled infections, pregnancy and lactation each led to patient exclusion. The CDR3 runs 14 residues. V was shortened by 4 bases and J by 6 bases, with 13 bases between the two germline ends. CDR1 is WSHSY and CDR2 is SAAADI in the germline V gene.

Material for sequencing was peripheral blood. The V and J genes are TRBV10-2 and TRBJ1-5, with TRBD1 as a possible D gene (5 bases). The TCR comes from an adult man with Graves' ophthalmopathy. The CDR3 DNA reads as TGCGCCAGCAGTGCCTTCAGGGAGGGTCAGCCCCAGCATTTT. As protein: CASSAFREGQPQHF.